This TCR beta chain originates from a study of beta chain features in type 1 diabetes. Study-level background: There was similarity between patients and healthy donors in age, gender and cell yields.

Broader study findings: Sequencing used cDNA, and cells with high TCR expression could therefore be over-represented.

This clone was recorded a few times. Its target is unknown. The authors reverse transcribed all of the isolated RNA, so sequencing captured expressed TCRB transcripts. Generated by immunoSEQ multiplex PCR, the TCRdb table keeps only in-frame clones and is missing some. Altogether about 350,000 clones are present, 15% to 20% being singletons, with the ten largest covering under 0.05%. The CDR3 is 18 amino acids. The junction had 12 bases not matched to a gene; V was cut back by 4 bases and J by 4 bases. The chain recombines TRBV23-1 with TRBJ2-2; 10 positions match TRBD1. TRBV23-1 is placed among ORFs of uncertain function. Sequenced input: naive CD4+ T cells from blood. The TCR sequence derives from a woman under 30 in good health. CDR3 in amino acids: CASSLNRDRGLPTGELFF. In DNA, the CDR3 is TGCGCCAGCAGTCTAAACCGGGACAGGGGCCTCCCCACCGGGGAGCTGTTTTTT.